Listed below are T cell receptor beta chains from one sample, sequenced in a study of blood T cell repertoires in COVID-19. Assay used: immunoSEQ multiplex PCR; TCRdb lists only in-frame clones, some missing. This sample carries tens of thousands of clones, 70% to 90% of them seen once, and the ten largest clones take 1.6%. Sequenced material: peripheral blood. The receptors stem from a man in his sixties with acute or convalescent COVID-19. Each CDR3 is given with its conserved first and last residue. A D gene is named only where the DNA matches it firmly. A row's size may be missing; if present it is once, few, many or a size class.

D gene	clone size	V gene	J gene	CDR3 protein	CDR3 DNA
TRBD1	-	TRBV18	TRBJ1-2	CASSPEQGYGYTF	TGTGCCAGCTCACCGGAACAGGGGTATGGCTACACCTTC
TRBD1	-	TRBV5-1	TRBJ1-1	CASSPEDRGGTEAFF	TGCGCCAGCAGCCCCGAGGACAGGGGGGGGACTGAAGCTTTCTTT
-	-	TRBV2	TRBJ1-5	CASSSGRGNQPQHF	TGTGCCAGCAGTTCAGGGAGGGGCAATCAGCCCCAGCATTTT
-	-	TRBV10-3	TRBJ2-6	CAITRQSISGANVLTF	TGTGCCATCACGCGACAGTCAATTTCTGGGGCCAACGTCCTGACTTTC
-	-	TRBV19	TRBJ2-5	CASSIYPGDPRAQYF	TGTGCCAGTAGTATCTATCCAGGGGACCCAAGGGCCCAGTACTTC
-	-	TRBV6-5	TRBJ2-3	CASSKKRLATDTQYF	TGTGCCAGCAGTAAAAAGCGGCTCGCGACGGATACGCAGTATTTT
-	-	TRBV19	TRBJ1-5	CASSITDRNQPQHF	TGTGCCAGTAGTATTACAGATCGCAATCAGCCCCAGCATTTT
TRBD1	-	TRBV24-1	TRBJ1-2	CATSDPGTGGNYGYTF	TGTGCCACCAGTGACCCTGGGACAGGGGGTAACTATGGCTACACCTTC
TRBD1	-	TRBV5-6	TRBJ2-7	CASSIDRAVKSYEQYF	TGTGCCAGCAGCATAGACAGGGCCGTGAAATCTTACGAGCAGTACTTC
-	-	TRBV19	TRBJ1-5	CASSEQGSWNSNQPQHF	TGTGCCAGTAGTGAACAGGGTTCGTGGAATAGCAATCAGCCCCAGCATTTT
TRBD1	-	TRBV13	TRBJ1-3	CASSLVSGGNTIYF	TGTGCCAGCAGCTTAGTGTCAGGGGGGAACACCATATATTTT
TRBD2	-	TRBV5-8	TRBJ2-4	CASSLPGGAKNIQYF	TGTGCCAGCAGCTTACCGGGGGGGGCCAAAAACATTCAGTACTTC
-	few	TRBV2	TRBJ1-5	CASSEGRYQPQHF	TGTGCCAGCAGTGAAGGCAGATATCAGCCCCAGCATTTT
TRBD1	-	TRBV7-9	TRBJ2-3	CASSSWTGSTDTQYF	TGTGCCAGCAGCTCTTGGACAGGGTCCACAGATACGCAGTATTTT
TRBD1	-	TRBV2	TRBJ2-7	CASSESAAFQGVSYEQYF	TGTGCCAGCAGTGAATCTGCCGCTTTTCAGGGGGTGTCTTACGAGCAGTACTTC
-	-	TRBV3-1/TRBV3-2	TRBJ1-4	CASSQEAGVNEKLFF	TGTGCCAGCAGCCAAGAGGCAGGGGTTAATGAAAAACTGTTTTTT
TRBD1	-	TRBV2	TRBJ1-4	CAGRDRGHEKLFF	TGTGCCGGCCGGGACAGGGGGCATGAAAAACTGTTTTTT
TRBD1	-	TRBV30	TRBJ2-2	CAWMGQGAYTGELFF	TGTGCCTGGATGGGACAGGGGGCCTACACCGGGGAGCTGTTTTTT
-	-	TRBV6-5	TRBJ2-1	CASRGPGLDYNEQFF	TGTGCCAGCAGAGGACCGGGACTGGACTACAATGAGCAGTTCTTC
-	-	TRBV7-8	TRBJ1-2	CASSLGGQGYTF	TGTGCCAGCAGCTTAGGAGGTCAAGGCTACACCTTC
TRBD1	-	TRBV29-1	TRBJ1-1	CSVPGLDRGGMKGDAEAFF	TGCAGCGTTCCGGGGCTAGACAGGGGGGGAATGAAGGGCGACGCTGAAGCTTTCTTT
-	-	TRBV11-3	TRBJ2-1	CASSFEEGEGEQFF	TGTGCCAGCAGCTTTGAAGAGGGTGAGGGTGAGCAGTTCTTC
-	-	TRBV7-2	TRBJ1-1	CASSFRQSTEAFF	TGTGCCAGCAGCTTTAGACAGTCCACTGAAGCTTTCTTT
-	once	TRBV2	TRBJ2-2	CASLLGLGVDTGELFF	TGTGCCAGCCTTCTGGGGTTAGGGGTGGACACCGGGGAGCTGTTTTTT
-	-	TRBV11-2	TRBJ1-3	CASSSVKGGSYSGNTIYF	TGTGCCAGCAGCTCCGTCAAAGGGGGTAGCTACTCTGGAAACACCATATATTTT
-	once	TRBV5-6	TRBJ1-1	CASSLYLTGNTEAFF	TGTGCCAGCAGCCTCTACCTGACAGGGAACACTGAAGCTTTCTTT
TRBD1	-	TRBV6-1	TRBJ1-3	CASSEDPRVGTGGFSGNTIYF	TGTGCCAGCAGTGAAGATCCCCGGGTGGGTACAGGGGGGTTCTCTGGAAACACCATATATTTT
TRBD1	-	TRBV11-3	TRBJ2-2	CASSLGDRETGELFF	TGTGCCAGCAGCTTAGGGGACAGGGAAACCGGGGAGCTGTTTTTT
-	-	TRBV3-1/TRBV3-2	TRBJ2-7	CASSQDTRGSQYF	TGTGCCAGCAGCCAAGATACCCGCGGGTCGCAGTACTTC
TRBD1	-	TRBV18	TRBJ1-2	CASSPPNRGGYGYTF	TGTGCCAGCTCACCACCGAACAGGGGAGGTTATGGCTACACCTTC
TRBD1	-	TRBV2	TRBJ1-2	CASSGQGAFYGYTF	TGTGCCAGCAGTGGACAGGGGGCCTTCTATGGCTACACCTTC
TRBD1	-	TRBV3-1/TRBV3-2	TRBJ2-7	CASSRDRAVTYEQYF	TGTGCCAGCAGCCGTGACAGGGCGGTAACCTACGAGCAGTACTTC
-	-	TRBV2	TRBJ2-7	CASSPTNIYEQYF	TGTGCCAGCAGCCCCACAAACATCTACGAGCAGTACTTC
-	-	TRBV5-5	TRBJ2-1	CASSLTGNEQFF	TGTGCCAGCAGCTTGACAGGCAATGAGCAGTTCTTC
-	-	TRBV6-5	TRBJ2-7	CASNPRVRRGYEQYF	TGTGCCAGCAATCCCAGGGTACGTCGCGGTTACGAGCAGTACTTC
-	once	TRBV6-5	TRBJ1-6	CASRLYLGNSPLHF	TGTGCCAGCAGACTCTACCTGGGCAATTCACCCCTCCACTTT
TRBD1	-	TRBV10-1	TRBJ1-1	CASRNRQGLNTEAFF	TGCGCCAGCAGAAACCGACAGGGTTTAAACACTGAAGCTTTCTTT
-	-	TRBV7-2	TRBJ1-1	CASSLRLAGKAFF	TGTGCCAGCAGCTTACGCCTTGCAGGGAAAGCTTTCTTT
TRBD1	few	TRBV3-1/TRBV3-2	TRBJ1-5	CASSQDQGDQPQHF	TGTGCCAGCAGCCAAGATCAGGGGGATCAGCCCCAGCATTTT
-	-	TRBV5-1	TRBJ2-7	CASSLIPQGNSPYEQYF	TGCGCCAGCAGCTTGATTCCACAGGGAAATAGTCCCTACGAGCAGTACTTC
-	-	TRBV7-9	TRBJ1-1	CASNSGAGTEAFF	TGTGCCAGTAATTCGGGAGCGGGCACTGAAGCTTTCTTT
-	-	TRBV2	TRBJ1-4	CASREQFNEKLFF	TGTGCCAGCAGGGAACAGTTTAATGAAAAACTGTTTTTT